The 14 T cell receptor beta chains in this list originate from one sample, sequenced in a study of blood T cell repertoires in COVID-19. This table comes from immunoSEQ multiplex PCR, and its TCRdb copy is limited to in-frame clones, with some not included. The data contain around 65,000 clones, 75% to 85% of them singletons. The specimen sequenced was peripheral blood. These receptors came from a human donor in a cohort sampled during active COVID-19.

V and J are TRBV3-1 (or the pseudogene TRBV3-2) and TRBJ1-1, with D maybe TRBD1 (5 bases). The germline V and J ends were trimmed by 0 bases and 4 bases, with 12 bases remaining between them. In germline, CDR1 is LGHDT, CDR2 YNNKEL (reference sequence). This CDR3 has 15 residues. The CDR3 DNA sequence: TGTGCCAGCAGCCAAGATCTTGTGGGGGGCACTGAAGCTTTCTTT. It is translated as CASSQDLVGGTEAFF.

The chain's CDR3 is CASSFGLASSYNEQFF. The CDR3 nucleotides read TGTGCCAGCAGCTTCGGACTAGCCAGCTCCTACAATGAGCAGTTCTTC. The rearrangement joins TRBV7-2 to TRBJ2-1; 8 bases agree with TRBD2. J gave up 0 bases and V 3 bases, and 4 bases lay outside the gene matches. This CDR3 spans 16 amino acids. The germline V gene has CDR1 SGHTA and CDR2 FQGNSA.

V gene TRBV29-1 combines with J gene TRBJ1-4, with D perhaps TRBD1 (5 bases). This CDR3 spans 15 amino acids. Germline V gene lookup returns CDR1 SQVTM and CDR2 ANQGSEA. V was pared by 6 bases and J by 4 bases, with 18 bases between. CDR3 amino acids: CSVRWQGRGNEKLFF. CDR3 DNA sequence: TGCAGCGTGAGGTGGCAGGGCCGCGGTAATGAAAAACTGTTTTTT.

The rearrangement uses TRBV7-8 and TRBJ1-1, with 7 bases fitting TRBD1. Germline trimming cut 6 bases from V and 4 bases from J; bases unmatched to any gene: 8. This CDR3 comprises 14 residues. Germline CDR1 reads SGHVS; CDR2 reads FQNEAQ. The CDR3 sequence: CASSSQGFVTEAFF. The CDR3 nucleotides read TGTGCCAGCAGTTCACAGGGGTTTGTCACTGAAGCTTTCTTT.

Here the CDR3 reads CASSSKVQGGCETQYF. CDR3 bases: TGTGCCAGCAGCTCGAAAGTGCAGGGGGGATGTGAGACCCAGTACTTC. The chain employs TRBV5-6 and TRBJ2-5, with D maybe TRBD1 (7 bases). Trimming shortened V by 3 bases and J by 5 bases, and 20 bases separated the two germline ends. The CDR3 contains 16 residues. CDR1 is SGHDT and CDR2 is YYEEEE in the germline V gene.

This chain uses TRBV4-1 with TRBJ1-2, with D possibly TRBD1 on 5 matching bases. Per germline, CDR1 MGHRA and CDR2 YSYEKL. Trimming shortened V by 0 bases and J by 6 bases, and 14 bases separated the two germline ends. This CDR3 comprises 15 residues. The CDR3 bases are TGCGCCAGCAGCCAAGACAGGACAAATTTGAATGGCTACACCTTC. Amino acids: CASSQDRTNLNGYTF.

The sample holds a few counts of this clone. CDR3 protein: CASSRRGTSGETQYF. CDR3 nucleotides: TGTGCCAGCAGCCGGCGAGGGACTAGTGGGGAGACCCAGTACTTC. The chain joins TRBV6-5 to TRBJ2-5; 8 nucleotides agree with TRBD2. The CDR3 length is 15 residues. Germline CDR1 is MNHEY and CDR2 is SVGAGI. After removal of 6 bases from V and 5 bases from J, the junction contained 11 bases not matched to a gene.

The chain employs TRBV3-1 (or the pseudogene TRBV3-2) and TRBJ2-3, with TRBD2 matching 12 bases. The germline gives CDR1 LGHDT, CDR2 YNNKEL (reference sequence). V trimming: 6 bases; J trimming: 1 base; junction bases outside the gene matches: 5. CDR3 size: 16 residues. CDR3 bases: TGTGCCAGCAGACTACTAGCGGGGGGACGCACAGATACGCAGTATTTT. It yields the protein CASRLLAGGRTDTQYF.

This chain joins TRBV5-5 and TRBJ2-5; the match to TRBD1 covers 7 bases. CDR1 and CDR2 (germline): SGHKS, YYEKEE (reference sequence). The CDR3 extends over 15 amino acids. Losses at the gene ends were 0 bases for V and 4 bases for J; bases not matched to a gene: 6. The CDR3: CASSLGGWTGETQYF. CDR3 DNA sequence: TGTGCCAGCAGCTTGGGGGGATGGACAGGAGAGACCCAGTACTTC.

The chain joins TRBV3-1 (or the pseudogene TRBV3-2) to TRBJ1-1; unclear D gene. The CDR3 spans 13 residues. With 7 bases removed from V and 3 bases from J, the gap between germline ends came to 12 bases. The V gene's germline CDR1 is LGHDT and CDR2 YNNKEL (reference sequence). Here the CDR3 DNA reads TGTGCCAGCACCAGTCTAGGAGACACTGAAGCTTTCTTT. Its protein is CASTSLGDTEAFF.

The gene calls are TRBV4-2 and TRBJ2-7; D remains unclear. Looked up from germline, CDR1 is LGHNA and CDR2 is YNFKEQ. There are 15 residues in the CDR3. The V gene lost 2 bases and the J gene lost 0 bases, with 11 bases spanning the gap. CDR3 loop: CASSQKSVVSYEQYF. CDR3 sequence (DNA): TGTGCCAGCAGCCAAAAGTCGGTGGTCTCCTACGAGCAGTACTTC.

This chain links TRBV2 with TRBJ2-1; possibly TRBD1 for D (6 bases). Germline lookup yields CDR1 SNHLY and CDR2 FYNNEI. V lost 4 bases and J 5 bases, leaving 12 bases between the germline ends. CDR3 length equals 14 residues. CDR3 region: CASSGVRGNNEQFF. The CDR3 region has the DNA TGTGCCAGCAGTGGGGTTAGGGGGAACAATGAGCAGTTCTTC.

V and J are TRBV6-1 and TRBJ2-4; a possible D gene is TRBD1 (5 bases). Deletions cut 2 bases from V and 0 bases from J, with 14 bases between. The CDR3 spans 17 residues. Germline V gene data show CDR1 as MNHNS and CDR2 as SASEGT. CDR3 sequence: CASSEPRTRLAKNIQYF. Written as DNA, the CDR3 is TGTGCCAGCAGTGAACCAAGGACAAGGCTAGCCAAAAACATTCAGTACTTC.

This clone has a handful of counts. The chain has TRBV5-1 and TRBJ1-6; D gene unclear. CDR3 size: 15 residues. V was trimmed by 3 bases and J by 0 bases, leaving 7 bases between them. The V gene's germline CDR1 is SGHRS and CDR2 YFSETQ. In nucleotides, the CDR3 is TGCGCCAGCAGCTCTATAAGCTCCTATAATTCACCCCTCCACTTT. It is translated as CASSSISSYNSPLHF. Looking up the rest from reference TRBV5-1 and TRBJ1-6 gives the full variable domain: KAGVTQTPRYLIKTRGQQVTLSCSPISGHRSVSWYQQTPGQGLQFLFEYFSETQRNKGNFPGRFSGRQFSNSRSEMNVSTLELGDSALYLCASSSISSYNSPLHFGNGTRLTVT.